This T cell receptor beta chain derives from a study of T cell repertoires in cytomegalovirus infection. Study outcomes and limitations: The ex vivo response was dominated by HLA-C-restricted CMV-specific TCR beta clonotypes.

Each CDR3 protein is one row after TCRdb ran MiXCR on the reads. Among 300,000 or so distinct CDR3 sequences listed, around 9.1% were seen once. This clonotype was counted at least ten times. The target antigen is unknown. Germline CDR1 and CDR2: SGHVS and FQNEAQ. CDR3 size: 17 residues. The ends were cut back, 5 bases at V and 3 bases at J, with 21 bases in the middle. Sequencing was carried out using PBMCs. The clonotype was recovered from a human donor in good health (CMV status not recorded). Some clones in this sample may be carry-over from other donors' samples. The V and J genes are TRBV7-8 and TRBJ2-3, with unresolved D. CDR3 residues: CASSPPPLLAGTDTQYF. In nucleotides, the CDR3 is TGTGCCAGCAGCCCTCCCCCACTATTAGCTGGTACAGATACGCAGTATTTT.